Included here is one T cell receptor (beta chain) sequence, with context. Its matching antigen is unknown. The germline V gene encodes CDR1 MNHEY and CDR2 SMNVEV (reference sequence). V lost 7 bases and J lost 0, with 16 bases in between. The CDR3 extends over 16 amino acids. It was with 60 Vbeta and 13 Jbeta primers that the PCR ran. Some clones are missing from TCRdb's copy, which holds only in-frame ones; the method was immunoSEQ multiplex PCR. The sample data list some 48,000 clones. This specimen comes from a study of cytomegalovirus exposure and HLA in healthy donors. Study-level results: Across donors, most TCRs were seen rarely, yet some public ones were widespread. The productive fraction for most TCR beta V segments was about 90% or about 30% in an earlier analysis. For TCR beta chains, V- and J-gene trimming was later linked to a missense DCLRE1C variant. In a later analysis, HLA-C alleles had the fewest associated TCRs, DRB1 alleles the most.

This receptor was taken from a male donor in good health and CMV-seropositive. This chain links TRBV27 with TRBJ2-1; D is unresolved. Sequencing was done on a sample of PBMCs. The CDR3 nucleotides read TGTGCCAGCATCAAAGAACCCCTGAGCTCCTACAATGAGCAGTTCTTC. This gives the protein CASIKEPLSSYNEQFF.